The clone carrying this T cell receptor beta chain was observed a single time. What it binds is unknown. A patient was excluded if there was uncontrolled infection, other autoimmune disease, pregnancy or lactation. The blood sample was taken at first hyperthyroidism diagnosis, before any ophthalmopathy symptoms. It was 10 ml of fresh peripheral blood that supplied the PBMCs. The TCR beta CDR3 regions underwent amplification using RNA transcripts as the source. Carried out on the TCR CDR3, a first-round RT-PCR used the HTBI primer set. TCRdb reprocessed the multiplex PCR reads with MiXCR, giving one entry per CDR3 protein. The data show hundreds of thousands of distinct CDR3 sequences, more than 11% seen once. The data originate from a study of T cells in Graves' hyperthyroidism and ophthalmopathy. General observations from the study: Blood also held most thyroid clonotypes expanded beyond 0.001.

Germline-derived CDR1 and CDR2 are DFQATT and SNEGSKA (reference sequence). The trim removed 5 bases at V and 9 bases at J, leaving 5 bases unmatched. This CDR3 is 13 amino acids long. The chain couples TRBV20-1 to TRBJ2-1; 12 nucleotides line up with TRBD2. The specimen sequenced was blood. The origin of this receptor is a woman aged 25 to 39 with Graves' hyperthyroidism that later progressed to Graves' ophthalmopathy. In nucleotides, the CDR3 is TGCAGTGCTCCTAGCGGGGGGGGTGGTGAGCAGTTCTTC. Its translation is CSAPSGGGGEQFF.